Below, 27 T cell receptor beta chains from the same sample are listed, as sequenced in a study of T cells in Graves' hyperthyroidism and ophthalmopathy. Amplification yielded TCR beta CDR3 regions, with RNA transcripts as the source. First-round RT-PCR with HTBI primers amplified the TCR CDR3 region. TCRdb redid the calling of the multiplex PCR reads with MiXCR, one entry per CDR3 protein. The table records about 420,000 distinct CDR3 sequences, approximately 15% of them present only once. Material for sequencing was blood. Source of these receptors: a woman aged 18-29 years with Graves' hyperthyroidism.

This clonotype was counted a few times. This chain uses TRBV28 with TRBJ1-2; D is unresolved. Germline CDR1 and CDR2: MDHEN and SYDVKM. V lost 4 bases and J lost 8, with 14 bases in between. The CDR3 consists of 13 residues. The CDR3 nucleotides are TGTGCCAGCAGTTCTTCAGTGCTTCGGGGCTACACCTTC. Translation: CASSSSVLRGYTF.

This clonotype was detected a few times. V is TRBV6-2 or TRBV6-3 and J is TRBJ2-7, with D possibly called TRBD1 or TRBD2 (6 bases each). The CDR3 totals 16 residues. The germline V and J ends were trimmed by 0 bases and 6 bases, with 18 bases remaining between them. The germline V gene encodes CDR1 MNHEY and CDR2 SVGEGT. CDR3 residues: CASSYSFWGDKTEQYF. The CDR3 DNA reads TGTGCCAGCAGTTACTCTTTTTGGGGGGACAAAACCGAGCAGTACTTC.

This clonotype occurred a few times. V gene TRBV7-6 combines with J gene TRBJ2-2, with D possibly TRBD2 on 5 matching bases. The CDR3 sequence is 14 residues long. Trimming took off 11 bases at V and 7 bases at J, with 20 bases between the two ends. The germline CDR1 and CDR2 sequences are SGHVS and FNYEAQ. The CDR3 DNA follows: TGTGCCGCCAGCTTAAGCTTGGGAGTCGGGGAGCTGTTTTTT. Amino acid sequence: CAASLSLGVGELFF.

The chain carries TRBV27 and TRBJ2-1, with 8 bases identical to TRBD2. The germline CDR1 and CDR2 sequences are MNHEY and SMNVEV (reference sequence). CDR3 size: 17 residues. J was trimmed by 3 bases and V by 6 bases; bases with no gene match: 13. The CDR3 nucleotides read TGTGCCAGCAGCTCTCCCTCCCTAGCGGGCGGCTACAATGAGCAGTTCTTC. Residues: CASSSPSLAGGYNEQFF.

This clonotype occurred many times. The V gene is TRBV28, the J gene TRBJ2-1; no clear D gene. This CDR3 has 16 residues. Germline lookup yields CDR1 MDHEN and CDR2 SYDVKM. V lost 2 bases, J lost 8 bases, and 19 bases lay in between. CDR3 sequence reads: CASSLRSRWGFDEQFF. CDR3 nucleotides: TGTGCCAGCAGTTTAAGATCAAGGTGGGGTTTCGATGAGCAGTTCTTC. Combining the CDR3 with reference TRBV28 and TRBJ2-1 gives the whole variable domain DVKVTQSSRYLVKRTGEKVFLECVQDMDHENMFWYRQDPGLGLRLIYFSYDVKMKEKGDIPEGYSVSREKKERFSLILESASTNQTSMYLCASSLRSRWGFDEQFFGPGTRLTVL.

This clonotype was recorded many times. The CDR3 DNA is TGTGCCAGCAGCCATGGAACGACAGCGGCTTTCTTT. This gives the protein CASSHGTTAAFF. The chain combines TRBV3-1 with TRBJ1-1, with D maybe TRBD1 (5 bases). The CDR3 sequence is 12 residues long. Germline V gene sequence: CDR1 LGHDT, CDR2 YNNKEL (reference sequence). V was trimmed by 3 bases and J by 11 bases, leaving 13 bases between them.

This clonotype was counted ten times or more. The chain uses TRBV12-3 or TRBV12-4 and TRBJ2-3, with 8 bases identical to TRBD1. With 5 bases clipped from V and 0 bases from J, the junction kept 13 bases outside the gene matches. The CDR3 loop spans 18 amino acids. The CDR3 nucleotides read TGTGCCAGCAGTCCCGGGACAGGAAGAATAACAAGCACAGATACGCAGTATTTT. Protein sequence: CASSPGTGRITSTDTQYF.

The V gene is TRBV4-3, the J gene TRBJ2-1; D is ambiguous. V lost 0 bases to trimming and J lost 10 bases, with 10 bases between them. This CDR3 is built from 13 residues. Germline lookup yields CDR1 LGHNA and CDR2 YSLEER. CDR3 amino acids: CASSQDWGFEQFF. In DNA, the CDR3 is TGCGCCAGCAGCCAAGATTGGGGTTTCGAGCAGTTCTTC.

This clonotype appeared many times. This sequence joins TRBV5-5 and TRBJ2-1; tentative D call: TRBD1 (6 bases). The germline CDR1 and CDR2 sequences are SGHKS and YYEKEE (reference sequence). V was pared by 1 base and J by 10 bases, with 15 bases between. The CDR3 is made up of 14 amino acids. For the CDR3, the DNA is TGTGCCAGCAGCTTGCCCCACGACAGGTCCGAGCAGTTCTTC. This codes for CASSLPHDRSEQFF.

This clonotype was detected a few times. The CDR3 DNA is TGTGCCAGTAACGACGGGACAGGGGGCTTCCCCCTCCACTTT. Translated: CASNDGTGGFPLHF. The chain carries TRBV19 and TRBJ1-6, with TRBD1 matching 12 bases. CDR1 and CDR2 from the germline V gene are LNHDA and SQIVND (reference sequence). V shed 7 bases and J 13 bases; nucleotides not matched to a gene: 8. The CDR3 has 14 amino acids.

The gene calls are TRBV10-2 and TRBJ2-5; D perhaps matches TRBD2 (6 bases). CDR1 and CDR2 (germline): WSHSY, SAAADI. This CDR3 comprises 11 residues. Trimming pared 8 bases from V and 4 bases from J, leaving 8 bases between. CDR3 region: CASRDLETQYF. In DNA form, the CDR3 reads TGCGCCAGCCGGGACTTAGAGACCCAGTACTTC.

The V and J genes are TRBV18 and TRBJ2-1; D gene ambiguous. CDR1 and CDR2 from the germline V gene are KGHSH and LQKENI. The CDR3 is 14 amino acids. V gave up 6 bases and J gave up 3 bases, with 12 bases separating them. The CDR3 spells CASSDPSDYNEQFF. CDR3 nucleotide sequence: TGTGCCAGCTCGGACCCGAGCGACTACAATGAGCAGTTCTTC.

This clonotype has a handful of counts. This chain joins TRBV6-1 and TRBJ2-7, with a tentative D call TRBD1 (5 bases). Germline V gene data show CDR1 as MNHNS and CDR2 as SASEGT. V was cut by 8 bases and J by 4 bases, with 15 bases left in between. The length of the CDR3 is 13 residues. CDR3 amino acids: CASGAGYTYEQYF. In nucleotides, the CDR3 is TGTGCCAGCGGCGCAGGGTATACGTACGAGCAGTACTTC.

This clonotype has at least ten counts. V and J are TRBV2 and TRBJ2-1, with no clear D. With 2 bases removed from V and 0 bases from J, the gap between germline ends came to 8 bases. The CDR3 is 15 amino acids. The germline CDR1 and CDR2 sequences are SNHLY and FYNNEI. Written as DNA, the CDR3 is TGTGCCAGCAGTGAACTGTGGAGCTCCTACAATGAGCAGTTCTTC. Its translation: CASSELWSSYNEQFF.

This clonotype was counted many times. The genes are TRBV12-3 or TRBV12-4 and TRBJ1-5; perhaps TRBD1 as D (5 bases). This CDR3 has 13 amino acids. With 6 bases removed from V and 6 bases from J, the gap between germline ends came to 12 bases. The CDR3 here is CASSRDRGQPQHF. The CDR3 region has the DNA TGTGCCAGCAGCCGGGACCGTGGTCAGCCCCAGCATTTT.

In this sample, this clonotype turned up a few times. CDR3 in DNA: TGTGCCAGCAGCTTAGGAGGGAAGGAGCAGTTCTTC. Translating gives CASSLGGKEQFF. The V and J genes are TRBV13 and TRBJ2-1; D remains ambiguous. The CDR3 runs 12 residues. V shed 0 bases and J shed 10 bases, with 7 bases lying between them. Germline assignment: CDR1 PRHDT and CDR2 FYEKMQ (reference sequence).

This clonotype showed up many times. The J gene is TRBJ2-2, the V gene TRBV6-1; D gene uncertain. The V and J ends lost 5 bases and 6 bases respectively, with 7 bases between them. CDR3 size: 12 residues. Germline CDR1 reads MNHNS; CDR2 reads SASEGT. The CDR3 DNA reads TGTGCCAGCAGTCTAAATTCCGGGGAGCTGTTTTTT. This encodes CASSLNSGELFF.

The chain couples TRBV19 to TRBJ1-5; D unresolved. The length of the CDR3 is 15 residues. Per the germline V gene, CDR1 is LNHDA and CDR2 is SQIVND (reference sequence). With 6 bases removed from V and 2 bases from J, the gap between germline ends came to 14 bases. The CDR3 loop is CASRNRGPGNQPQHF. The CDR3 region has the DNA TGTGCCAGTAGGAATCGGGGTCCGGGCAATCAGCCCCAGCATTTT. The variable domain in full, with the rest retrieved from reference TRBV19 and TRBJ1-5, is DGGITQSPKYLFRKEGQNVTLSCEQNLNHDAMYWYRQDPGQGLRLIYYSQIVNDFQKGDIAEGYSVSREKKESFPLTVTSAQKNPTAFYLCASRNRGPGNQPQHFGDGTRLSIL.

Note on this clonotype: A read error may explain this, as a much larger clone is one base away. V usage is TRBV7-9 and J usage is TRBJ2-7; D might be TRBD1 (6 bases). CDR1 SEHNR and CDR2 FQNEAQ come from the germline V gene (reference sequence). The CDR3 is 13 residues long. CDR3: CASGRDTAGERYF. The DNA for the CDR3 is TGTGCCAGCGGAAGGGACACCGCCGGCGAGCGGTACTTC.

The chain carries TRBV28 and TRBJ1-2; 7 bases line up with TRBD1. Germline V gene data show CDR1 as MDHEN and CDR2 as SYDVKM. The V and J ends lost 5 bases and 4 bases, in that order; junction bases with no gene match: 4. CDR3 length equals 13 residues. This chain's CDR3 is CASSTGQLYGYTF. CDR3 bases: TGTGCCAGCAGTACGGGACAGCTCTATGGCTACACCTTC.

In its sample, this clonotype was seen many times. This sequence joins TRBV11-1 and TRBJ2-7; 10 nucleotides match TRBD1. V gave up 5 bases and J gave up 6 bases; unmatched junction bases: 10. This CDR3 is built from 15 residues. CDR1 is SGHAT, CDR2 FQDESV, per germline (reference sequence). CDR3 coding DNA: TGTGCCAGCAGCCAAGACAGGGGGCGGCGGGGCGAGCAGTACTTC. Translation gives CASSQDRGRRGEQYF.

V usage is TRBV19 and J usage is TRBJ1-1; D is possibly TRBD1 (5 bases). Per germline, CDR1 LNHDA and CDR2 SQIVND (reference sequence). The CDR3 contains 13 residues. With 5 bases removed from V and 6 bases from J, the gap between germline ends came to 13 bases. CDR3 sequence: CASSPVEGSEAFF. The CDR3 region has the DNA TGTGCCAGTAGTCCCGTGGAGGGGTCTGAAGCTTTCTTT.

In this sample, this clonotype turned up many times. CDR3 residues: CASISGFRTDTQYF. For the CDR3, the DNA is TGTGCCAGCATCTCCGGTTTCCGCACAGATACGCAGTATTTT. The J gene is TRBJ2-3, the V gene TRBV6-1; D gene unclear. The ends were cut back, 7 bases at V and 1 base at J, with 12 bases in the middle. The CDR3 covers 14 residues. Germline CDR1 is MNHNS and CDR2 is SASEGT.

This clonotype occurred many times. The rearrangement joins TRBV6-2 or TRBV6-3 to TRBJ1-5; D may be TRBD1 (5 bases). Germline values: CDR1 MNHEY, CDR2 SVGEGT. The CDR3 has 17 residues. The V end was cut by 1 base, the J end by 1 base, with 14 bases between. Here the CDR3 DNA reads TGTGCCAGCAGTTACTATGCCCGGGGCCGCAGCAATCAGCCCCAGCATTTT. Its protein is CASSYYARGRSNQPQHF.

On this clonotype: This may be a read error, as it is one base from a much larger clone. The chain uses TRBV2 and TRBJ2-1; 7 positions agree with TRBD1. V was clipped by 4 bases and J by 6 bases; unmatched bases: 9. The CDR3 has 15 amino acids. Germline V gene data show CDR1 as SNHLY and CDR2 as FYNNEI. CDR3 sequence: CASSGARGRSNEQFF. The CDR3 DNA reads TGTGCCAGCAGTGGAGCAAGGGGGCGCAGCAATGAGCAGTTCTTC.

The chain has TRBV4-1 and TRBJ2-1; TRBD2 agrees at 8 bases. CDR3 length: 18 residues. Germline V gene sequence: CDR1 MGHRA, CDR2 YSYEKL. The trim removed 0 bases at V and 0 bases at J, leaving 7 bases unmatched. Here the CDR3 DNA reads TGCGCCAGCAGCCAAGATTTAACTAGCGGCAGCTCCTACAATGAGCAGTTCTTC. As protein: CASSQDLTSGSSYNEQFF.

This clonotype was seen repeatedly, ten times or more. The J gene is TRBJ2-5, the V gene TRBV7-2; 13 positions match TRBD2. Germline values: CDR1 SGHTA, CDR2 FQGNSA. The CDR3 is 14 amino acids. J lost 12 bases, V lost 1 base, and 5 bases had no gene match. This chain's CDR3 is CASSLGLAGGSEYF. The CDR3 coding sequence is TGTGCCAGCAGCTTAGGACTAGCGGGAGGTTCCGAGTACTTC.